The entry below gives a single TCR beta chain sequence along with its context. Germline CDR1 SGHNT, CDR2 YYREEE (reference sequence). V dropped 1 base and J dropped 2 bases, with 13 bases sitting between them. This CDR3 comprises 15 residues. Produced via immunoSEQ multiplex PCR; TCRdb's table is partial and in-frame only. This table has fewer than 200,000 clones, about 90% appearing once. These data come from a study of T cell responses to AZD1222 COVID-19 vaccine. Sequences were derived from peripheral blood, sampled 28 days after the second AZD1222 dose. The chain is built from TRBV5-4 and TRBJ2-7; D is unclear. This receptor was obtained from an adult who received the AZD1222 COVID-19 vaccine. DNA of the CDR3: TGTGCCAGCAGCTTGTCCCTACGGCAACCCTACGAGCAGTACTTC. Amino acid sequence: CASSLSLRQPYEQYF. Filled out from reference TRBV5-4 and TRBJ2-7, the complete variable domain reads ETGVTQSPTHLIKTRGQQVTLRCSSQSGHNTVSWYQQALGQGPQFIFQYYREEENGRGNFPPRFSGLQFPNYSSELNVNALELDDSALYLCASSLSLRQPYEQYFGPGTRLTVT.